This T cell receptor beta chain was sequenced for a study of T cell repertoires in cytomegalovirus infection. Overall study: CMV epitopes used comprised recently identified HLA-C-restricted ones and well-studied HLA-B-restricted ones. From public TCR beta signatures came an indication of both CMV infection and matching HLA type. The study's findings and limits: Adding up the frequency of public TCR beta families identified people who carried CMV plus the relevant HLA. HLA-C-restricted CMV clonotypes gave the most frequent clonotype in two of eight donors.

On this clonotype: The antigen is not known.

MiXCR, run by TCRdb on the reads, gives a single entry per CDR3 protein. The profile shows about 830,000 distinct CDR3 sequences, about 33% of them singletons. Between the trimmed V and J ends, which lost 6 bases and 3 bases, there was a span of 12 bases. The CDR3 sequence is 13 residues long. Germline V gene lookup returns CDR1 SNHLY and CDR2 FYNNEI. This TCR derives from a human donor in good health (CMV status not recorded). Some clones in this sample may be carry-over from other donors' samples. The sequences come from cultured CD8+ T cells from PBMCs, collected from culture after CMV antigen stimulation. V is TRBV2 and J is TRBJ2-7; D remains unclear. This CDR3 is CASSMADFYEQYF. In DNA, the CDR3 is TGTGCCAGCAGCATGGCAGATTTCTACGAGCAGTACTTC.